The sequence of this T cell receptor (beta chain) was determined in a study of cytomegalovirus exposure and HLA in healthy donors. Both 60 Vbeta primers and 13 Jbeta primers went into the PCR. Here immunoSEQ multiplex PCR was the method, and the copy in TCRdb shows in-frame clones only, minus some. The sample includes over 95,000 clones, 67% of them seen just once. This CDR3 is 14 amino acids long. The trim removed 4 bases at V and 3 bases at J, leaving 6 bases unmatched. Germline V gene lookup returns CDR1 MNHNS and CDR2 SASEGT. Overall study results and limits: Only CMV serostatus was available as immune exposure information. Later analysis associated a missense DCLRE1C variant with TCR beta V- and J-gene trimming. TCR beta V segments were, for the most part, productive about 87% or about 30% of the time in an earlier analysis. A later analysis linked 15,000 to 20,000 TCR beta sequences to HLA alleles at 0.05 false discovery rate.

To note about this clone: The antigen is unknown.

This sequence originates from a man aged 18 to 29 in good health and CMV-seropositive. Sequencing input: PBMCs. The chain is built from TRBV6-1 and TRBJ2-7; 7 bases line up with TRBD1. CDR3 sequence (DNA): TGTGCCAGCAGTGTATCGGGACAGCTCTACGAGCAGTACGTC. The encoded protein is CASSVSGQLYEQYV.